The 17 T cell receptor beta chains listed next were all sequenced from one sample in a study of blood T cells in healthy people across ages. A second PCR of 7 to 11 cycles used a sample-barcoded 5' primer and a J-beta primer mix. Via MiXCR, TCRdb re-called the 5' RACE reads, giving one row per CDR3 protein. The table records more than 650,000 distinct CDR3 sequences, 20% to 25% of them present only once. Sequencing used blood. The source is a man aged 70 or older in good health.

This clonotype was seen a handful of times. The rearrangement uses TRBV2 and TRBJ2-1; TRBD2 agrees at 8 bases. Germline-derived CDR1 and CDR2 are SNHLY and FYNNEI. The CDR3 sequence is 13 residues long. V shed 7 bases, J shed 6 bases, and the junction held 5 bases outside the gene matches. CDR3 in amino acids: CASTGGGFNEQFF. CDR3 nucleotides: TGTGCCAGCACGGGGGGGGGTTTCAATGAGCAGTTCTTC.

The chain carries TRBV19 and TRBJ1-3, with D maybe TRBD1 (6 bases). In germline, CDR1 is LNHDA, CDR2 SQIVND (reference sequence). The ends were cut back, 3 bases at V and 3 bases at J, with 6 bases in the middle. The CDR3 runs to 13 residues. This chain's CDR3 is CASSIRGGNTIYF. The CDR3 nucleotides read TGTGCCAGTAGTATCAGGGGTGGAAACACCATATATTTT.

A few counts support this clonotype. This chain uses TRBV6-6 with TRBJ1-2, with TRBD1 as a possible D gene (6 bases). The V and J ends lost 4 bases and 2 bases respectively, with 20 bases between them. Germline V gene sequence: CDR1 MNHNY, CDR2 SVGAGI (reference sequence). There are 17 residues in the CDR3. The CDR3 protein is CASSLPNPGQRNYGYTF. CDR3 DNA sequence: TGTGCCAGCAGTTTACCCAACCCTGGACAGAGGAACTATGGCTACACCTTC.

The CDR3 region has the DNA TGTGCCAGCAAGGCGCCCATTAACACTGAAGCTTTCTTT. Its protein is CASKAPINTEAFF. The genes are TRBV28 and TRBJ1-1; D call uncertain. Germline CDR1 and CDR2: MDHEN and SYDVKM. CDR3 length: 13 residues. V lost 7 bases, J lost 2 bases, and 11 bases lay in between.

V is TRBV12-3 or TRBV12-4 and J is TRBJ2-1; D is unresolved. Near its end, the DNA agrees better with TRBJ2-7, so the J call may be wrong. The CDR3 sequence is 13 residues long. The CDR3 sequence: CASSFGELRGQYF. As DNA, the CDR3 is TGTGCCAGCAGTTTCGGAGAACTACGAGGGCAGTACTTC.

In its sample, this clonotype was seen a few times. V and J are TRBV21-1 and TRBJ2-4; TRBD1, the table's D call, was not compared with the DNA. TRBV21-1 is annotated as a pseudogene. The CDR3 sequence is 18 residues long. CDR3 nucleotides: TGTGCCAGCAGCCCTCTCGCGTCACCCGGGGAAGCCAAAAACATTCAGTACTTC. Encoded protein: CASSPLASPGEAKNIQYF.

This clonotype was recorded many times. The chain combines TRBV4-3 with TRBJ2-5; 9 bases map to TRBD1. The CDR3 is 15 residues long. The V segment lost 2 bases and the J segment 4 bases; nucleotides outside the gene matches: 5. Looked up from germline, CDR1 is LGHNA and CDR2 is YSLEER. The CDR3 region is CASSQNTGQGETQYF. The CDR3 region has the DNA TGCGCCAGCAGCCAAAATACGGGACAGGGAGAGACCCAGTACTTC.

This clonotype was seen more than once but under ten times. V gene TRBV7-2 combines with J gene TRBJ2-3, with TRBD2 matching over 7 bases. V lost 3 bases, J lost 1 base, and 4 bases stayed unmatched. The germline V gene has CDR1 SGHTA and CDR2 FQGNSA. The CDR3 spans 15 residues. Written as DNA, the CDR3 is TGTGCCAGCAGCTTCGCGGGAGTGGGCACAGATACGCAGTATTTT. This encodes CASSFAGVGTDTQYF. Based on the CDR3 plus reference TRBV7-2 and TRBJ2-3, the full variable domain is GAGVSQSPSNKVTEKGKDVELRCDPISGHTALYWYRQSLGQGLEFLIYFQGNSAPDKSGLPSDRFSAERTGGSVSTLTIQRTQQEDSAVYLCASSFAGVGTDTQYFGPGTRLTVL.

This CDR3 is CASSFTGTAGELFF. Here the CDR3 DNA reads TGCGCCAGCAGCTTTACAGGGACCGCCGGGGAGCTGTTTTTT. The rearrangement joins TRBV5-1 to TRBJ2-2, with D perhaps TRBD1 (6 bases). V was shortened by 2 bases and J by 6 bases, with 11 bases between the two germline ends. CDR1 SGHRS and CDR2 YFSETQ come from the germline V gene. This CDR3 comprises 14 residues.

The chain employs TRBV5-1 and TRBJ2-2, with TRBD2 matching over 7 bases. Germline V CDR1 and CDR2: SGHRS, YFSETQ. The CDR3 totals 15 residues. Unmatched junction bases numbered 4, after V lost 3 bases and J lost 2 bases. The CDR3: CASSWLAVNTGELFF. The CDR3 DNA follows: TGCGCCAGCAGCTGGCTAGCGGTCAACACCGGGGAGCTGTTTTTT.

The chain carries TRBV7-9 and TRBJ2-7; a weak D match, TRBD1 (6 bases). The CDR3 is 12 residues long. V lost 9 bases to trimming and J lost 5 bases, with 14 bases between them. CDR1 and CDR2 from the germline V gene are SEHNR and FQNEAQ (reference sequence). The CDR3 is CASTYHRDEQYV. In DNA form, the CDR3 reads TGTGCCAGTACCTATCACAGGGACGAGCAGTACGTC.

The table lists this clonotype with a few counts. The chain employs TRBV5-6 and TRBJ1-2; D possibly corresponds to TRBD1 (6 bases). The V end lost 5 bases, the J end lost 2 bases, and 13 bases lay between the germline ends. Germline V gene lookup returns CDR1 SGHDT and CDR2 YYEEEE. The CDR3 sequence is 14 residues long. The CDR3 spells CASRYRGANYGYTF. CDR3 nucleotides: TGTGCCAGCAGGTATCGGGGGGCGAACTATGGCTACACCTTC.

This clonotype has just a few counts. V is TRBV6-6 and J is TRBJ2-1; the match to TRBD2 covers 9 bases. CDR3 length equals 16 residues. The germline V gene has CDR1 MNHNY and CDR2 SVGAGI (reference sequence). V gave up 2 bases and J gave up 4 bases; unmatched junction bases: 6. CDR3 in amino acids: CASSYRAGGRYNEQFF. The CDR3 DNA is TGTGCCAGCAGTTACCGGGCGGGGGGGCGGTACAATGAGCAGTTCTTC.

This clonotype was seen more than once but under ten times. The V and J genes are TRBV2 and TRBJ2-1, with 7 bases lining up with TRBD2. The CDR3 loop spans 12 amino acids. V gave up 8 bases and J gave up 2 bases; unmatched junction bases: 0. The germline V gene has CDR1 SNHLY and CDR2 FYNNEI. CDR3 nucleotide sequence: TGTGCCAGCGGGGGGGCCTACAATGAGCAGTTCTTC. Residues: CASGGAYNEQFF.

This clonotype was seen only a few times. V is TRBV5-5 and J is TRBJ2-5; the D gene could be TRBD1 or TRBD2 (5 bases each). Germline V gene sequence: CDR1 SGHKS, CDR2 YYEKEE (reference sequence). The CDR3 extends over 16 amino acids. Deletions cut 0 bases from V and 1 base from J, with 13 bases between. CDR3 bases: TGTGCCAGCAGCTTGGGTTCAGTTGGGGGCCAAGAGACCCAGTACTTC. It is translated as CASSLGSVGGQETQYF.

V gene TRBV4-3 combines with J gene TRBJ2-1; D possibly uses TRBD1 or TRBD2 (5 bases each). Germline V gene data show CDR1 as LGHNA and CDR2 as YSLEER. CDR3 length: 17 residues. Trimming took 1 base from V and 0 from J, leaving 13 bases between them. CDR3 region: CASSQAVGGSSYNEQFF. CDR3 DNA: TGCGCCAGCAGCCAAGCTGTTGGGGGAAGCTCCTACAATGAGCAGTTCTTC.

This clonotype was seen only a few times. CDR3 residues: CASSFGGRAGELFF. The DNA of the CDR3 is TGTGCCAGCAGCTTCGGGGGCCGAGCGGGGGAGCTGTTTTTT. The genes are TRBV5-6 and TRBJ2-2; D may match TRBD1 or TRBD2 (6 bases each). Germline CDR1 is SGHDT and CDR2 is YYEEEE. V lost 2 bases, J lost 8 bases, and 13 bases lay in between. The CDR3 contains 14 residues.